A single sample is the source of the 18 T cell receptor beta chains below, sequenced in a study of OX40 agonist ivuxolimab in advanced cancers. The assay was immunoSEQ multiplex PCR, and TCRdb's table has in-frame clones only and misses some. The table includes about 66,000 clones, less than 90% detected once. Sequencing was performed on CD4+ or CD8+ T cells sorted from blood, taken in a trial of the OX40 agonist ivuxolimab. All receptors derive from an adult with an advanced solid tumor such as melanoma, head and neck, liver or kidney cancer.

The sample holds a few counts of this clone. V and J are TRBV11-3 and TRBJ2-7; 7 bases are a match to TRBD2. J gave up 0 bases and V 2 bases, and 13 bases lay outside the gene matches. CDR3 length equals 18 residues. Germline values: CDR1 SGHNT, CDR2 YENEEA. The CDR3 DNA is TGTGCCAGCAGCTTATGGTGGGAGGGCCAAATCAACTCCTACGAGCAGTACTTC. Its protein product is CASSLWWEGQINSYEQYF.

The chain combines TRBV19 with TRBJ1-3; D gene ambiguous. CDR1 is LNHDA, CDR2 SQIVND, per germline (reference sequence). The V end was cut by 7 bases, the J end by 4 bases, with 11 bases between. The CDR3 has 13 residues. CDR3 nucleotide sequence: TGTGCCAGTAAGTACAGCCTCGGAAACACCATATATTTT. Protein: CASKYSLGNTIYF.

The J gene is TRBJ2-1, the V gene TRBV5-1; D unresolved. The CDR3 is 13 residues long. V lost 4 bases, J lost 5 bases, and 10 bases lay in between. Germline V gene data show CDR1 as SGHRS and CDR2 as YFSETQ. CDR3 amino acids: CASSMDPNNEQFF. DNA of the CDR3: TGCGCCAGCAGCATGGACCCTAACAATGAGCAGTTCTTC.

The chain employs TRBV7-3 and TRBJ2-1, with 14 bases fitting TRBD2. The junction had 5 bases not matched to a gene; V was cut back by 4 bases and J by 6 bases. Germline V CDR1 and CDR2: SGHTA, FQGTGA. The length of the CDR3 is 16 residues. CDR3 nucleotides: TGTGCCAGCAGCTCGACTAGCGGGAGGGGAACCAATGAGCAGTTCTTC. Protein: CASSSTSGRGTNEQFF.

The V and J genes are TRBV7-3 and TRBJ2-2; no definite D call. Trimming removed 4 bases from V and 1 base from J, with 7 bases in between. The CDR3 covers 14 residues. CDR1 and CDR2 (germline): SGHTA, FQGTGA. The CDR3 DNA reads TGTGCCAGCAGCTCTCCCATGAACACCGGGGAGCTGTTTTTT. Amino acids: CASSSPMNTGELFF.

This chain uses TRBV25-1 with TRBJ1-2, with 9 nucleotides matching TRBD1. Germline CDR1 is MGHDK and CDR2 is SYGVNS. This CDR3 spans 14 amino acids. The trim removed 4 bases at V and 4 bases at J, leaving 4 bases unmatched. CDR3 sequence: CASSGGTGPYGYTF. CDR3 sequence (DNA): TGTGCCAGCAGTGGGGGGACAGGGCCCTATGGCTACACCTTC.

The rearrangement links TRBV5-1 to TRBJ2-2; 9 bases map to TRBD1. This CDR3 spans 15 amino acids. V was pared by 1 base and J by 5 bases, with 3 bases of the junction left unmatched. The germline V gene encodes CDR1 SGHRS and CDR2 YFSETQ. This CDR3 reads CASSLNRGRTGELFF. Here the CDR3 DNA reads TGCGCCAGCAGCTTGAACAGGGGGCGGACCGGGGAGCTGTTTTTT.

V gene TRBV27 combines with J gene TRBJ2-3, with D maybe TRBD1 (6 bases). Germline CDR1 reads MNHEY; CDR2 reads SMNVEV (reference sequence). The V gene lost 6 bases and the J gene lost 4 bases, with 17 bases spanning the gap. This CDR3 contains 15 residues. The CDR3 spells CASSSLRGNSDTQYF. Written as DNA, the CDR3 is TGTGCCAGCAGCAGTCTAAGGGGGAACTCAGATACGCAGTATTTT.

The CDR3 sequence: CASSLLTGGSALFF. The CDR3 DNA sequence: TGTGCCAGCAGTCTCCTGACAGGGGGCTCGGCACTGTTTTTT. The rearrangement links TRBV27 to TRBJ1-4, with 10 bases matching TRBD1. V was pared by 5 bases and J by 13 bases, with 10 bases of the junction left unmatched. The CDR3 spans 14 residues. CDR1 is MNHEY and CDR2 is SMNVEV in the germline V gene (reference sequence).

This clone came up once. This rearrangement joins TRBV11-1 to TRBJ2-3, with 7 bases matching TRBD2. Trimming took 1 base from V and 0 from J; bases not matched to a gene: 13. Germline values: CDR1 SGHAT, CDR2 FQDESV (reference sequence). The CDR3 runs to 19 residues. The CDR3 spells CASSLGRGTRESSTDTQYF. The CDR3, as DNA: TGTGCCAGCAGCTTAGGAAGAGGGACGCGGGAGTCGAGCACAGATACGCAGTATTTT.

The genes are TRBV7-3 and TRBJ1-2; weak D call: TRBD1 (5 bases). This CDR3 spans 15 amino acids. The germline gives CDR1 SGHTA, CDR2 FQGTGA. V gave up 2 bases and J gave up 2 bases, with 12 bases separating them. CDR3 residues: CASSLGTGNNYGYTF. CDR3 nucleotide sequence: TGTGCCAGCAGCTTAGGGACGGGAAACAACTATGGCTACACCTTC.

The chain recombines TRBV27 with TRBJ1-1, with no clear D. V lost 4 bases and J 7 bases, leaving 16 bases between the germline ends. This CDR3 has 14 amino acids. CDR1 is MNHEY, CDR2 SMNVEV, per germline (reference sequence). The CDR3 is CASSSTAQILEAFF. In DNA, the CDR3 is TGTGCCAGCAGTTCAACCGCTCAGATTCTTGAAGCTTTCTTT.

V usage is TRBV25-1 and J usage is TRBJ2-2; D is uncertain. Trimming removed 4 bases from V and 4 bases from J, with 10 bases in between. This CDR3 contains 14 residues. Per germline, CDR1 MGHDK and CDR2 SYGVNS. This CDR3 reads CASSGRLSTGELFF. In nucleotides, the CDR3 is TGTGCCAGCAGTGGTCGACTGAGCACCGGGGAGCTGTTTTTT.

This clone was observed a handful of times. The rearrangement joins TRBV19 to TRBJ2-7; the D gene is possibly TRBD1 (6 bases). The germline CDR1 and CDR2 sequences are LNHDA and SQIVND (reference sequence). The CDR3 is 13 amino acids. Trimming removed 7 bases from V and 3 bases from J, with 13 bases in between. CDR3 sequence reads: CASTPTGSYEQYF. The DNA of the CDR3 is TGTGCCAGTACCCCAACAGGGAGCTACGAGCAGTACTTC.

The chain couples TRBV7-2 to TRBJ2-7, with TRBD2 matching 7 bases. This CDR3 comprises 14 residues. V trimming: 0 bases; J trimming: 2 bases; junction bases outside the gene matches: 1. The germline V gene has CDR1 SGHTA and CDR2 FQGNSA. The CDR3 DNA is TGTGCCAGCAGCTTAGCGGCGGGAGCCTACGAGCAGTACTTC. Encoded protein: CASSLAAGAYEQYF.

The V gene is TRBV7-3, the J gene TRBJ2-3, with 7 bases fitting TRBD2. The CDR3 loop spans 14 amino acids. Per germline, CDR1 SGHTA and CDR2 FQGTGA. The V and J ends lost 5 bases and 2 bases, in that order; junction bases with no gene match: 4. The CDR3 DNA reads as TGTGCCAGCAGCCTAGCGGCTCCCACAGATACGCAGTATTTT. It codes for CASSLAAPTDTQYF. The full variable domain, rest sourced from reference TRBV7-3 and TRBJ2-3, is GAGVSQTPSNKVTEKGKYVELRCDPISGHTALYWYRQSLGQGPEFLIYFQGTGAADDSGLPNDRFFAVRPEGSVSTLKIQRTERGDSAVYLCASSLAAPTDTQYFGPGTRLTVL.

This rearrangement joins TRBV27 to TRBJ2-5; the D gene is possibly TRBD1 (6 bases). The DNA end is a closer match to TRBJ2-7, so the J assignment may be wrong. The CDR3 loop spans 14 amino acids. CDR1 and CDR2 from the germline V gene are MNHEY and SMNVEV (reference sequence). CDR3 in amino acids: CASSPSRGPYEQYF. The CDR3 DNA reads TGTGCCAGCAGCCCCTCCAGGGGCCCCTACGAGCAGTACTTC.

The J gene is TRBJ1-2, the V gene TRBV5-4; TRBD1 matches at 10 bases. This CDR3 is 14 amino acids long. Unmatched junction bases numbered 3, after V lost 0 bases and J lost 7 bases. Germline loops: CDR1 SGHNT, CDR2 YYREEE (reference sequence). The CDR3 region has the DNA TGTGCCAGCAGCTTGGAAGGACAGGGGGTTGGCTACACCTTC. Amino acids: CASSLEGQGVGYTF.